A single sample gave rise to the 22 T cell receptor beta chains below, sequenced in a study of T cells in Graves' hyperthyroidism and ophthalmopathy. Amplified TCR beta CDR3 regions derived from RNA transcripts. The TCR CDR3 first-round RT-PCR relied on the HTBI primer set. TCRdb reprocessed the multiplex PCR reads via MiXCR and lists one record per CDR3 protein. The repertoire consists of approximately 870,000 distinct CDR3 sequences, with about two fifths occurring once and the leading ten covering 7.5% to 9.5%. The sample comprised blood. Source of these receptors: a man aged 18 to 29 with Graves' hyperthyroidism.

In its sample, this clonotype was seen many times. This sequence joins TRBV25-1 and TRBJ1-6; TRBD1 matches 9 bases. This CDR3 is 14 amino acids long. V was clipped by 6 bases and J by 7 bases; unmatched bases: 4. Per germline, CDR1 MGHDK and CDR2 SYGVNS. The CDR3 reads CASSVTGGNSPLHF. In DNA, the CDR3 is TGTGCCAGCAGCGTGACAGGGGGGAATTCACCCCTCCACTTT.

The CDR3 DNA is TGTGCCAGTAGTCCGGGGGGGCGTAAGGCCGGGGAGCTGTTTTTT. Protein product: CASSPGGRKAGELFF. The chain joins TRBV19 to TRBJ2-2, with 8 positions matching TRBD2. The germline V gene has CDR1 LNHDA and CDR2 SQIVND (reference sequence). The length of the CDR3 is 15 residues. The trim removed 5 bases at V and 6 bases at J, leaving 8 bases unmatched.

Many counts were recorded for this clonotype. DNA of the CDR3: TGTGCCAGTAGTATACGTCCCGAGGAGGGGACTGAAGCTTTCTTT. It translates to CASSIRPEEGTEAFF. The rearrangement uses TRBV19 and TRBJ1-1; a weak D match, TRBD1 (5 bases). Germline V gives CDR1 LNHDA, CDR2 SQIVND (reference sequence). The CDR3 sequence is 15 residues long. The V and J ends lost 2 bases and 5 bases respectively, with 15 bases between them.

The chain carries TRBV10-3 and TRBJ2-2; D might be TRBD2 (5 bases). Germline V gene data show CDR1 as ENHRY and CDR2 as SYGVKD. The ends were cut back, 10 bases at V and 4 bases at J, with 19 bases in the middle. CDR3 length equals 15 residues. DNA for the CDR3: TGTGCCAGCATTTCCCGGGATAGGGCCACCGGGGAGCTGTTTTTT. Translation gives CASISRDRATGELFF.

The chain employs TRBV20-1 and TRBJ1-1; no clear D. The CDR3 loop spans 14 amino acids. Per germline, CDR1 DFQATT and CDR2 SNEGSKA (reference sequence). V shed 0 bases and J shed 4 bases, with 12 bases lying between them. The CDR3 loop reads CSARDLVGGTEAFF. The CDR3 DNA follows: TGCAGTGCTAGAGATTTGGTCGGAGGCACTGAAGCTTTCTTT.

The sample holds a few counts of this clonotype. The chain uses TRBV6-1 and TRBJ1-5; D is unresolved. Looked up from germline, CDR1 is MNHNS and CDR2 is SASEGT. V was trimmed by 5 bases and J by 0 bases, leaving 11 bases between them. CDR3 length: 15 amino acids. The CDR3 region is CASSYDGLSNQPQHF. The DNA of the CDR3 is TGTGCCAGCAGTTACGACGGGCTTAGCAATCAGCCCCAGCATTTT.

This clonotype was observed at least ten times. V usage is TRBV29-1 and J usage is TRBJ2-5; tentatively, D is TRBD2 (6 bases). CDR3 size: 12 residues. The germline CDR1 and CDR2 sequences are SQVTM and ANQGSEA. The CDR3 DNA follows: TGCGTCAATTCGGGGGTGGGGGAGACCCAGTACTTC. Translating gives CVNSGVGETQYF.

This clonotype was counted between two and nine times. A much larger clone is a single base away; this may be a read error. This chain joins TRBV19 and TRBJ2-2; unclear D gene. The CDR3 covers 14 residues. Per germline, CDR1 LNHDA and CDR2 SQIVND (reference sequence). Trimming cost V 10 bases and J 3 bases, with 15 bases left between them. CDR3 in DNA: TGTGCCACGCAGGCGGCTGCCGACACCGGGGAGCTGTTTTTT. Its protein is CATQAAADTGELFF.

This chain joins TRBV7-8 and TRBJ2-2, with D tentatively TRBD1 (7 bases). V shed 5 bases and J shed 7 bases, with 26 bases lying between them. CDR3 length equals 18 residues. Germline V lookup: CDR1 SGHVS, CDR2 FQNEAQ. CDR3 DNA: TGTGCCAGCAGCACCGGACAGGATGGGGGGTTTATGAGCGGGGAGCTGTTTTTT. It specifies CASSTGQDGGFMSGELFF.

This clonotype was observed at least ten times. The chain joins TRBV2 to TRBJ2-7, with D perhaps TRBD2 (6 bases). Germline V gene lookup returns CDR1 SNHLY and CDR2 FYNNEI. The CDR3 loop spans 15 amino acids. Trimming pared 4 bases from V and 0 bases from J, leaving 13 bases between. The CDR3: CASSGDFSSSYEQYF. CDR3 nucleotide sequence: TGTGCCAGCAGTGGGGACTTCTCTAGCTCCTACGAGCAGTACTTC.

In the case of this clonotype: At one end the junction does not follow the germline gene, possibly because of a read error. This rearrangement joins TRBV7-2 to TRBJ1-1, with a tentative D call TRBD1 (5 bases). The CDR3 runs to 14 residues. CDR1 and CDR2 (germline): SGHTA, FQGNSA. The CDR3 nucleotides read TGCGCCAGCAGCTTATCGCTGGGGCGGACTGAAGCTTTCTTT. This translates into CASSLSLGRTEAFF.

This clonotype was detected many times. CDR3 bases: TGTGCCAGCAGCCAGGAAGCGAGGGCCCCTGGAAACACCATATATTTT. It translates to CASSQEARAPGNTIYF. The rearrangement links TRBV7-2 to TRBJ1-3; D gene uncertain. The germline V and J ends were trimmed by 5 bases and 2 bases, with 16 bases remaining between them. Germline CDR1 SGHTA, CDR2 FQGNSA. CDR3 size: 16 residues.

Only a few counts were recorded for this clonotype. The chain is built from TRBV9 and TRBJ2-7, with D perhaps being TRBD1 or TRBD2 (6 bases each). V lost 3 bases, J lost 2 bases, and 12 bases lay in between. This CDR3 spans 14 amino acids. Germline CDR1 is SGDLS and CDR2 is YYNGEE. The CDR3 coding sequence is TGTGCCAGCAGCGAGGGGGGTGGGACCTACGAGCAGTACTTC. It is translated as CASSEGGGTYEQYF.

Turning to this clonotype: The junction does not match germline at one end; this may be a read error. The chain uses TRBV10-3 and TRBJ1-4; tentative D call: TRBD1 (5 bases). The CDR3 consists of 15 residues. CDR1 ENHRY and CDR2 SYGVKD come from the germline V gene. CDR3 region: CASSSRRDGNEKLFF. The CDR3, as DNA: TGTGCCAGCAGTTCGCGCCGGGACGGGAATGAAAAACTGTTTTTT.

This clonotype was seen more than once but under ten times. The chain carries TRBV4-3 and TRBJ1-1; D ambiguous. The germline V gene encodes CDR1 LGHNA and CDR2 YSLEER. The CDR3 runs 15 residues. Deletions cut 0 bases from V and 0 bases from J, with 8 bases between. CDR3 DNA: TGCGCCAGCAGCCAAGATCTAGTAATGAACACTGAAGCTTTCTTT. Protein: CASSQDLVMNTEAFF.

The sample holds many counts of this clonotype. DNA for the CDR3: TGCAGTGCTAGAAGTAGCGGGGAGCTGTTTTTT. This translates into CSARSSGELFF. This chain uses TRBV20-1 with TRBJ2-2; no firm D call. Trimming took 2 bases from V and 7 from J, leaving 5 bases between them. There are 11 residues in the CDR3. Germline V CDR1 and CDR2: DFQATT, SNEGSKA (reference sequence).

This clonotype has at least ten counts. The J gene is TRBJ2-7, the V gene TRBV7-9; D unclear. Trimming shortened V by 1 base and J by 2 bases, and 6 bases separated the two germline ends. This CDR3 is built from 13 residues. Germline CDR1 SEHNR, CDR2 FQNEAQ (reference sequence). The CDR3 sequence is CASSLVRAYEQYF. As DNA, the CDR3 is TGTGCCAGCAGCTTAGTACGGGCCTACGAGCAGTACTTC.

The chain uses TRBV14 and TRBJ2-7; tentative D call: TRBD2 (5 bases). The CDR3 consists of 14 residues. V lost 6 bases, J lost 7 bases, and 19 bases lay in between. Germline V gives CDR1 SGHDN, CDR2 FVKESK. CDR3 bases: TGTGCCAGCAGTCTTGGACTGCGGAGTTGGGAGCAGTACTTC. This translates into CASSLGLRSWEQYF.

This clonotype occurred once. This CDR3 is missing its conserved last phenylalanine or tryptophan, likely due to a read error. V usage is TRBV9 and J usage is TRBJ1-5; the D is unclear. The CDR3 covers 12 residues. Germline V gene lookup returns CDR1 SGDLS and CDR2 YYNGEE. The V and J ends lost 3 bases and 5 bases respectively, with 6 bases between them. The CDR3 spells CASSDGDQPQHV. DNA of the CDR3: TGTGCCAGCAGCGACGGGGATCAGCCCCAGCATGTT.

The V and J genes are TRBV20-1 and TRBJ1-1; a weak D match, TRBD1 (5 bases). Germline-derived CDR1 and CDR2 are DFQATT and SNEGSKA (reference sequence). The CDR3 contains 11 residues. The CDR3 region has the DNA TGCATGCAGGGTGGGAACACTGAAGCTTTCTTT. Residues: CMQGGNTEAFF.

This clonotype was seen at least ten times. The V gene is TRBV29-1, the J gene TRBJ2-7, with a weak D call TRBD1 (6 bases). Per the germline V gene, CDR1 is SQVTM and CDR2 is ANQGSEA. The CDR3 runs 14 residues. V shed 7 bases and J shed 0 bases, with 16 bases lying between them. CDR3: CSGAPGQDSYEQYF. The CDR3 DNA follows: TGCAGCGGTGCCCCGGGACAAGACTCCTACGAGCAGTACTTC.

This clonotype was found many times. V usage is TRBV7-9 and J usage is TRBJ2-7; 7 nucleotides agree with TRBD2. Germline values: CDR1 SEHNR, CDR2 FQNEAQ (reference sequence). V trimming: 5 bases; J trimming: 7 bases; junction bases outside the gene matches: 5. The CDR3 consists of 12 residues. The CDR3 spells CASSQGGNEQYF. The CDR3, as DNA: TGTGCCAGCAGCCAGGGAGGGAATGAGCAGTACTTC.